Listed below are T cell receptor beta chains from one sample, sequenced in a study of vaccination effects on CD4 cells after COVID-19. The protocol was immunoSEQ multiplex PCR, while the TCRdb copy is restricted to in-frame clones and leaves out a portion. This repertoire shows approximately 40,000 clones, under 70% found once; its top ten account for 20% to 25%. Their recognized antigens are unknown. Material: CD4+ T cells from PBMCs cultured with SARS-CoV-2 spike peptides, obtained before COVID-19 vaccination. These receptors all come from a human donor who received a COVID-19 vaccine. Both conserved end residues are part of each CDR3. Fields, in order: D gene, V gene, J gene, clone size, CDR3 DNA, CDR3 protein. A D gene is named only where the DNA matches it firmly. Rows give clone size only sometimes, using once, few, many, or a class for an expanded clone.

d_call: -
v_call: TRBV7-2
j_call: TRBJ2-5
clone_size: -
cdr3_nt: TGTGCCAGCAGCTCGGGGGCCACACTTCAAGAGACCCAGTACTTC
cdr3_aa: CASSSGATLQETQYF

d_call: TRBD1
v_call: TRBV7-9
j_call: TRBJ2-5
clone_size: -
cdr3_nt: TGTGCCAGCAGCCCCGGGGACAGGGGATTCTACTTC
cdr3_aa: CASSPGDRGFYF

d_call: -
v_call: TRBV18
j_call: TRBJ1-2
clone_size: -
cdr3_nt: TGTGCCAGCTCCCTCACAGTGAAAGACTATGGCTACACCTTC
cdr3_aa: CASSLTVKDYGYTF

d_call: TRBD1
v_call: TRBV2
j_call: TRBJ1-1
clone_size: -
cdr3_nt: TGTGCCAGCAGTGAAGAGGGGGCGGGGAACACTGAAGCTTTCTTT
cdr3_aa: CASSEEGAGNTEAFF

d_call: TRBD1
v_call: TRBV5-1
j_call: TRBJ1-2
clone_size: few
cdr3_nt: TGCGCCAGCAGCTTGTATGTAGGGGGCGGTGGCTACACCTTC
cdr3_aa: CASSLYVGGGGYTF

d_call: TRBD1
v_call: TRBV18
j_call: TRBJ1-6
clone_size: -
cdr3_nt: TGTGCCAGCTCACCAGGGACAGGGGGCACCGGGTCACCCCTCCACTTT
cdr3_aa: CASSPGTGGTGSPLHF

d_call: -
v_call: TRBV19
j_call: TRBJ1-1
clone_size: -
cdr3_nt: TGTGCCAGTAGCTTGGTGAACCCGGGGACTGAAGCTTTCTTT
cdr3_aa: CASSLVNPGTEAFF

d_call: -
v_call: TRBV3-1/TRBV3-2
j_call: TRBJ1-1
clone_size: -
cdr3_nt: TGTGCCAGCAGCCAAGTCACAGGGAAGACTGAAGCTTTCTTT
cdr3_aa: CASSQVTGKTEAFF

d_call: -
v_call: TRBV7-8
j_call: TRBJ2-2
clone_size: -
cdr3_nt: TGTGCCAGCAGCTTGGTGGACACCGGGGAGCTGTTTTTT
cdr3_aa: CASSLVDTGELFF

d_call: TRBD1
v_call: TRBV7-2
j_call: TRBJ1-1
clone_size: -
cdr3_nt: TGTGCCAGCAGCTCGGGACAGGGGGCGCGGGAGGGCACTGAAGCTTTCTTT
cdr3_aa: CASSSGQGAREGTEAFF

d_call: -
v_call: TRBV5-1
j_call: TRBJ1-5
clone_size: -
cdr3_nt: TGCGCCAGCAGCTCCCGGCCCGAGGGACAGCCCCAGCATTTT
cdr3_aa: CASSSRPEGQPQHF

d_call: -
v_call: TRBV2
j_call: TRBJ2-7
clone_size: -
cdr3_nt: TGTGCCAGCAGTGATCCTCTGGTGAACTACGAGCAGTACTTC
cdr3_aa: CASSDPLVNYEQYF

d_call: TRBD1
v_call: TRBV29-1
j_call: TRBJ1-2
clone_size: -
cdr3_nt: TGCAGCGTTGGAGACAGGGGGATGGAAGGCTACACCTTC
cdr3_aa: CSVGDRGMEGYTF

d_call: -
v_call: TRBV7-2
j_call: TRBJ1-2
clone_size: few
cdr3_nt: TGTGCCAGCAGCGCGGACAGAACTTCTAACTATGGCTACACCTTC
cdr3_aa: CASSADRTSNYGYTF

d_call: TRBD1
v_call: TRBV2
j_call: TRBJ1-2
clone_size: -
cdr3_nt: TGTGCCAGCAGTACCGACAGGGCCGCCCGGGGCTACACCTTC
cdr3_aa: CASSTDRAARGYTF

d_call: -
v_call: TRBV6-5
j_call: TRBJ1-2
clone_size: -
cdr3_nt: TGTGCCAGCAGTTACGAGGGTCCCTATGGCTACACCTTC
cdr3_aa: CASSYEGPYGYTF

d_call: -
v_call: TRBV4-1
j_call: TRBJ2-4
clone_size: -
cdr3_nt: TGCGCCAGCAGCCAAGTTCTTCCACCCCTAGCCAAAAACATTCAGTACTTC
cdr3_aa: CASSQVLPPLAKNIQYF

d_call: -
v_call: TRBV4-3
j_call: TRBJ2-5
clone_size: -
cdr3_nt: TGCGCCAGCAGCCACCGTTTAGGTCCCCAAGAGACCCAGTACTTC
cdr3_aa: CASSHRLGPQETQYF

d_call: -
v_call: TRBV20-1
j_call: TRBJ2-1
clone_size: once
cdr3_nt: TGCAGTGCTAGCGGGTACAATGAGCAGTTCTTC
cdr3_aa: CSASGYNEQFF

d_call: -
v_call: TRBV7-8
j_call: TRBJ1-5
clone_size: few
cdr3_nt: TGTGCCAGCAGCCTACAGCGGGACAATCAGCCCCAGCATTTT
cdr3_aa: CASSLQRDNQPQHF

d_call: -
v_call: TRBV7-2
j_call: TRBJ2-7
clone_size: -
cdr3_nt: TGTGCCAGCAGCTTTGGGCCAGGGGCCTACGAGCAGTACTTC
cdr3_aa: CASSFGPGAYEQYF

d_call: -
v_call: TRBV2
j_call: TRBJ1-6
clone_size: -
cdr3_nt: TGTGCCAGCAGGCTAAGGGGTGGAAATAATTCACCCCTCCACTTT
cdr3_aa: CASRLRGGNNSPLHF

d_call: -
v_call: TRBV30
j_call: TRBJ1-1
clone_size: few
cdr3_nt: TGTGCCTGGAGCCCGACAGGACGATACACTGAAGCTTTCTTT
cdr3_aa: CAWSPTGRYTEAFF

d_call: -
v_call: TRBV5-6
j_call: TRBJ1-1
clone_size: once
cdr3_nt: TGTGCCAGCAGCTTTACAGGGAGTGGCACTGAAGCTTTCTTT
cdr3_aa: CASSFTGSGTEAFF

d_call: TRBD1
v_call: TRBV6-5
j_call: TRBJ1-1
clone_size: -
cdr3_nt: TGTGCCTGCGGGACAGGGGACACTGAAGCTTTCTTT
cdr3_aa: CACGTGDTEAFF

d_call: -
v_call: TRBV9
j_call: TRBJ2-3
clone_size: -
cdr3_nt: TGTGCCAGCAGCGTAGGCGGGATGGGCACAGATACGCAGTATTTT
cdr3_aa: CASSVGGMGTDTQYF

d_call: -
v_call: TRBV30
j_call: TRBJ1-2
clone_size: -
cdr3_nt: TGTGCCTGGAGCTTTTTAGGGGGTGGCTACACCTTC
cdr3_aa: CAWSFLGGGYTF

d_call: TRBD1
v_call: TRBV3-1/TRBV3-2
j_call: TRBJ2-2
clone_size: -
cdr3_nt: TGTGCCAGCAGCCGAGACAGGGGAACCACATACGGGGAGCTGTTTTTT
cdr3_aa: CASSRDRGTTYGELFF

d_call: -
v_call: TRBV24-1
j_call: TRBJ2-3
clone_size: once
cdr3_nt: TGTGCCACCAGTGGGACCTATGGACAGTGGCGTGGCACAGATACGCAGTATTTT
cdr3_aa: CATSGTYGQWRGTDTQYF

d_call: -
v_call: TRBV6-5
j_call: TRBJ1-1
clone_size: few
cdr3_nt: TGTGCCAGCAGCGACTTGAACACTGAAGCTTTCTTT
cdr3_aa: CASSDLNTEAFF

d_call: -
v_call: TRBV12-3/TRBV12-4
j_call: TRBJ2-1
clone_size: -
cdr3_nt: TGTGCCAGCAGTTTCTACGCTGACGGTGAGCAGTTCTTC
cdr3_aa: CASSFYADGEQFF

d_call: -
v_call: TRBV12-3/TRBV12-4
j_call: TRBJ2-3
clone_size: medium-sized
cdr3_nt: TGTGCCAGCAGTTCCAGAGCAGATACGCAGTATTTT
cdr3_aa: CASSSRADTQYF

d_call: -
v_call: TRBV20-1
j_call: TRBJ1-4
clone_size: few
cdr3_nt: TGCAGTGCTGTACTAAATGAAAAACTGTTTTTT
cdr3_aa: CSAVLNEKLFF

d_call: -
v_call: TRBV5-8
j_call: TRBJ1-4
clone_size: -
cdr3_nt: TGTGCCAGCAGCCGCAGGGGCTGGGGGGGCGAAAAACTGTTTTTT
cdr3_aa: CASSRRGWGGEKLFF

d_call: TRBD2
v_call: TRBV5-4
j_call: TRBJ2-3
clone_size: -
cdr3_nt: TGTGCCAGCAGGGCCAGCGGGGGCCCCATAAGCACAGATACGCAGTATTTT
cdr3_aa: CASRASGGPISTDTQYF

d_call: TRBD1
v_call: TRBV6-5
j_call: TRBJ1-3
clone_size: -
cdr3_nt: TGTGCCAGCAGTCCAGACAGGGGTGTCCGAAACACCATATATTTT
cdr3_aa: CASSPDRGVRNTIYF

d_call: -
v_call: TRBV5-6
j_call: TRBJ1-2
clone_size: -
cdr3_nt: TGTGCCAGCAGCTTGATCAAGGGCGATGGCTACACCTTC
cdr3_aa: CASSLIKGDGYTF